The TCR beta chain under discussion was sequenced for a study of Graves' ophthalmopathy and Graves' hyperthyroidism. Beta-chain TCR CDR3 regions were amplified from RNA transcripts. The workflow started with a first-round RT-PCR run with HTBI primers and then moved on to a second-round multiplex PCR. Each CDR3 protein gets one entry after TCRdb re-called the multiplex PCR reads with MiXCR. The data contain about 240,000 distinct CDR3 sequences, around 50% of them seen just once; the ten biggest clones take up over 40%. J was trimmed by 5 bases and V by 4 bases; bases with no gene match: 7. Germline CDR1 SGHTA, CDR2 FQGNSA. The CDR3 loop spans 17 amino acids.

The chain uses TRBV7-2 and TRBJ2-2; TRBD2 agrees at 13 bases. The sequence derives from an adult man with Graves' ophthalmopathy. Material: peripheral blood. As DNA, the CDR3 is TGTGCCAGCAGCTATCGGACTAGCGGGGGCAGGACCGGGGAGCTGTTTTTT. It encodes CASSYRTSGGRTGELFF.